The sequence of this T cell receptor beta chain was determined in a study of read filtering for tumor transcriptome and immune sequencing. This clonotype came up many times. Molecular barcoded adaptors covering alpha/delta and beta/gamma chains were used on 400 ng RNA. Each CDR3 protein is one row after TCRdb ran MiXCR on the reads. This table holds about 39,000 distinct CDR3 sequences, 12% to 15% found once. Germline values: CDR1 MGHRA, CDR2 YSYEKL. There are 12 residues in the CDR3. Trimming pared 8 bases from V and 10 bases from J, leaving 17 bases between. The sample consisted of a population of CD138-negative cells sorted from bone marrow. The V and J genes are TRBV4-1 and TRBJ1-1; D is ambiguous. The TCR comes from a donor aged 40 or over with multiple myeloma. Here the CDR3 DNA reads TGCGCCAGCGGACCTCCGACGCTTGGAGCTTTCTTT. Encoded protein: CASGPPTLGAFF.